Below are 30 T cell receptor beta chains sequenced from a single sample in a study of shared clonotypes between healthy human individuals. Measured with immunoSEQ multiplex PCR; TCRdb has only the in-frame clones, and not every one. Counted here are roughly 1,000,000 clones, 75% to 85% occurring once; the ten biggest clones make up 0.55% to 0.7%. Sequencing was performed on memory CD4+ T cells from PBMCs. The subset is: CD45RA-negative fraction. The receptors shown here come from a young man in good health. Some clones in this sample may be carry-over from other donors' samples.

This clone was detected only once. J is TRBJ2-3 and V is TRBV11-1; D uncertain. The germline V and J ends were trimmed by 5 bases and 3 bases, with 9 bases remaining between them. Germline V gives CDR1 SGHAT, CDR2 FQDESV (reference sequence). The CDR3 length is 13 residues. The chain's CDR3 is CASSPGVTDTQYF. CDR3 DNA: TGTGCCAGCAGCCCTGGCGTGACAGATACGCAGTATTTT.

This clone has a single count. The rearrangement links TRBV11-2 to TRBJ1-1; D gene uncertain. The CDR3 spans 11 residues. V lost 2 bases to trimming and J lost 6 bases, with 4 bases between them. The germline CDR1 and CDR2 sequences are SGHAT and FQNNGV. Written as DNA, the CDR3 is TGTGCCAGCAGCTTAAATCCTGAAGCTTTCTTT. It encodes CASSLNPEAFF.

The rearrangement links TRBV18 to TRBJ1-3; D unclear. Germline V gene sequence: CDR1 KGHSH, CDR2 LQKENI. Trimming removed 2 bases at V and 0 bases at J, with 11 bases between. CDR3 size: 16 residues. This chain's CDR3 is CASSPTNLNSGNTIYF. The CDR3 DNA reads TGTGCCAGCTCACCAACCAACCTAAACTCTGGAAACACCATATATTTT.

This clone was seen at least ten times. Other DNA sequences within the sample encode an identical CDR3. This rearrangement joins TRBV5-1 to TRBJ2-3; tentatively, D is TRBD1 (6 bases). The V gene's germline CDR1 is SGHRS and CDR2 YFSETQ. The CDR3 has 14 amino acids. The V and J ends lost 2 bases and 4 bases respectively, with 11 bases between them. The CDR3: CASSLQGQADTQYF. As DNA, the CDR3 is TGCGCCAGCAGCTTACAGGGCCAGGCAGATACGCAGTATTTT.

This clone was observed a single time. The CDR3 loop is CASLIRWQGNQPQHF. The DNA for the CDR3 is TGTGCCAGCCTCATCCGCTGGCAGGGCAATCAGCCCCAGCATTTT. V and J are TRBV27 and TRBJ1-5; D gene unclear. The CDR3 loop spans 15 amino acids. The ends were cut back, 8 bases at V and 2 bases at J, with 16 bases in the middle. Germline CDR1 is MNHEY and CDR2 is SMNVEV (reference sequence).

Comments on this clone: A much more abundant neighbour one base away suggests this may be a read error. This rearrangement joins TRBV29-1 to TRBJ2-1, with D perhaps being TRBD1 or TRBD2 (5 bases each). The V gene's germline CDR1 is SQVTM and CDR2 ANQGSEA. This CDR3 has 14 amino acids. CDR3 protein: CNVDGGLTYNEQFF. CDR3 DNA sequence: TGCAACGTTGATGGGGGATTGACCTACAATGAGCAGTTCTTC.

This clone was found many times. This chain connects TRBV25-1 to TRBJ2-3; TRBD1 is a possible D gene (5 bases). Trimming shortened V by 10 bases and J by 2 bases, and 16 bases separated the two germline ends. The germline V gene encodes CDR1 MGHDK and CDR2 SYGVNS. The CDR3 is 14 residues long. The CDR3 DNA reads as TGTGCCACAAGTGGGGCAGGGTTCACAGATACGCAGTATTTT. Translation gives CATSGAGFTDTQYF. The full variable domain, with the rest looked up from reference TRBV25-1 and TRBJ2-3, is EADIYQTPRYLVIGTGKKITLECSQTMGHDKMYWYQQDPGMELHLIHYSYGVNSTEKGDLSSESTVSRIRTEHFPLTLESARPSHTSQYLCATSGAGFTDTQYFGPGTRLTVL.

This clone was recorded many times. V and J are TRBV11-2 and TRBJ1-5; no clear D. The ends were cut back, 5 bases at V and 0 bases at J, with 11 bases in the middle. This CDR3 is built from 15 residues. Germline assignment: CDR1 SGHAT and CDR2 FQNNGV. CDR3 DNA: TGTGCCAGCAGCCTCGACGGAAATAGCAATCAGCCCCAGCATTTT. Amino acids: CASSLDGNSNQPQHF.

Regarding this clone: With only one base between it and a far larger clone, this is likely a read error. J is TRBJ1-3 and V is TRBV30; D is ambiguous. The length of the CDR3 is 13 residues. From germline, CDR1 is GTSNPN and CDR2 SVGIG (reference sequence). As DNA, the CDR3 is TGTGCCTGGCACATATTCTCTGGAAACGCCATATATTTT. This sequence encodes CAWHIFSGNAIYF.

This clone was seen a single time. The J gene is TRBJ1-2, the V gene TRBV6-6; possibly TRBD1 for D (5 bases). This CDR3 comprises 13 residues. Per germline, CDR1 MNHNY and CDR2 SVGAGI (reference sequence). Trimming took off 0 bases at V and 8 bases at J, with 10 bases between the two ends. CDR3 loop: CASSYSQGAGYTF. In DNA, the CDR3 is TGTGCCAGCAGTTACTCGCAAGGGGCCGGCTACACCTTC.

V is TRBV9 and J is TRBJ2-5, with a tentative D call TRBD2 (6 bases). Germline CDR1 SGDLS, CDR2 YYNGEE. This CDR3 is 16 amino acids long. V shed 0 bases and J shed 5 bases, with 17 bases lying between them. The CDR3, as DNA: TGTGCCAGCAGCGTAGGAGGAGGGGCGGCGGGTGAGACCCAGTACTTC. It is translated as CASSVGGGAAGETQYF.

This sequence joins TRBV6-1 and TRBJ1-2; D is unclear. Germline CDR1 and CDR2: MNHNS and SASEGT. V dropped 7 bases and J dropped 1 base, with 4 bases sitting between them. This CDR3 is 11 amino acids long. CDR3: CASTVNYGYTF. CDR3 DNA: TGTGCCAGCACGGTTAACTATGGCTACACCTTC.

This clone was seen a handful of times. The chain has TRBV6-4 and TRBJ2-3; 9 bases map to TRBD2. CDR3 length: 17 amino acids. The ends lost 2 bases at V and 8 bases at J; junction bases unmatched: 14. In germline, CDR1 is MRHNA, CDR2 SNTAGT. CDR3 DNA: TGTGCCAGCAGTGACAACGTCGGCTGGATAGCGGGAGCTACGCAGTATTTT. Its protein is CASSDNVGWIAGATQYF.

The chain recombines TRBV6-5 with TRBJ1-2; tentative D call: TRBD1 (5 bases). V was clipped by 8 bases and J by 3 bases, with 13 bases between them. CDR3 size: 13 residues. In germline, CDR1 is MNHEY, CDR2 SVGAGI. The CDR3 loop is CASGADRYYGYTF. The CDR3 DNA follows: TGTGCCAGCGGAGCCGACAGATACTATGGCTACACCTTC.

This rearrangement joins TRBV7-8 to TRBJ2-7; a weak D match, TRBD2 (5 bases). Trimming cost V 1 base and J 9 bases, with 10 bases left between them. Per the germline V gene, CDR1 is SGHVS and CDR2 is FQNEAQ. CDR3 size: 12 residues. CDR3 residues: CASSLGSGGQYF. The CDR3 nucleotides read TGTGCCAGCAGCTTAGGCAGTGGAGGGCAGTACTTC.

The chain uses TRBV19 and TRBJ2-3, with D possibly TRBD1 on 5 matching bases. CDR1 and CDR2 (germline): LNHDA, SQIVND (reference sequence). With 4 bases removed from V and 9 bases from J, the gap between germline ends came to 17 bases. The CDR3 runs to 14 residues. The CDR3 nucleotides read TGTGCCAGTAGTAGGACCACAGGTGGCAGGACGCAGTATTTT. Its translation: CASSRTTGGRTQYF.

The chain recombines TRBV11-2 with TRBJ1-4; D not resolved. The germline V gene has CDR1 SGHAT and CDR2 FQNNGV. Trimming removed 3 bases from V and 8 bases from J, with 7 bases in between. The CDR3 is 12 amino acids. The CDR3 sequence: CASSLPGEKLFF. For the CDR3, the DNA is TGTGCCAGCAGCTTGCCGGGAGAAAAACTGTTTTTT.

The J gene is TRBJ1-5, the V gene TRBV18; maybe TRBD1 (5 bases). The V end was cut by 4 bases, the J end by 5 bases, with 12 bases between. The CDR3 has 14 residues. Germline CDR1 reads KGHSH; CDR2 reads LQKENI. The CDR3 nucleotides read TGTGCCAGCTCACGTTTGGGGGGGGATCAGCCCCAGCATTTT. This codes for CASSRLGGDQPQHF.

The CDR3 nucleotides are TGTGCCAGCAGTGAAGGACTAGCGGATGCCTACGAGCAGTACTTC. This codes for CASSEGLADAYEQYF. The chain uses TRBV5-4 and TRBJ2-7; TRBD2 aligns across 10 bases. In germline, CDR1 is SGHNT, CDR2 YYREEE (reference sequence). V dropped 5 bases and J dropped 2; count of bases not matched to a gene: 7. This CDR3 is 15 amino acids long. The entire variable domain, with the rest obtained from reference TRBV5-4 and TRBJ2-7, is as follows: ETGVTQSPTHLIKTRGQQVTLRCSSQSGHNTVSWYQQALGQGPQFIFQYYREEENGRGNFPPRFSGLQFPNYSSELNVNALELDDSALYLCASSEGLADAYEQYFGPGTRLTVT.

This rearrangement joins TRBV7-9 to TRBJ1-5; TRBD1 agrees at 7 bases. From germline, CDR1 is SEHNR and CDR2 FQNEAQ (reference sequence). V was pared by 2 bases and J by 3 bases, with 7 bases of the junction left unmatched. The CDR3 contains 16 residues. CDR3 sequence: CASSLSQGGNNQPQHF. In nucleotides, the CDR3 is TGTGCCAGCAGCTTATCGCAGGGGGGGAACAATCAGCCCCAGCATTTT.

This chain links TRBV7-2 with TRBJ2-7; no clear D. Trimming cost V 4 bases and J 4 bases, with 11 bases left between them. The V gene's germline CDR1 is SGHTA and CDR2 FQGNSA. This CDR3 spans 13 amino acids. CDR3 sequence reads: CASSWSGVYEQYF. The DNA of the CDR3 is TGTGCCAGCAGCTGGAGTGGAGTTTACGAGCAGTACTTC.

The rearrangement links TRBV7-2 to TRBJ2-7, with unresolved D. Germline V gene sequence: CDR1 SGHTA, CDR2 FQGNSA. CDR3 length equals 14 residues. V dropped 5 bases and J dropped 0 bases, with 11 bases sitting between them. The CDR3 DNA is TGTGCCAGCAGCCCCGGCCTGTACTCCTACGAGCAGTACTTC. As protein: CASSPGLYSYEQYF.

Written as DNA, the CDR3 is TGCGCCAGCATGTCGGAGGGCCGGTATGGCTACACCTTC. Its translation: CASMSEGRYGYTF. The V call is TRBV5-1, the J call TRBJ1-2; D gene uncertain. Germline CDR1 and CDR2: SGHRS and YFSETQ. V lost 6 bases to trimming and J lost 5 bases, with 14 bases between them. This CDR3 region has 13 residues.

This sequence joins TRBV28 and TRBJ2-7; TRBD1 aligns across 8 bases. The CDR3 has 20 amino acids. Germline-derived CDR1 and CDR2 are MDHEN and SYDVKM. V trimming: 6 bases; J trimming: 0 bases; junction bases outside the gene matches: 22. For the CDR3, the DNA is TGTGCCAGCAGCTATATACGGACAGGGTATTCCAGCGGAAACTCCTACGAGCAGTACTTC. Translating it yields CASSYIRTGYSSGNSYEQYF.

V gene TRBV7-2 combines with J gene TRBJ2-5; TRBD2 is a possible D gene (6 bases). Trimming removed 5 bases from V and 6 bases from J, with 22 bases in between. Germline V gene lookup returns CDR1 SGHTA and CDR2 FQGNSA. The CDR3 is made up of 16 amino acids. The CDR3 DNA sequence: TGTGCCAGCAGCCTAGGAGCGGCCGCCGGGAGCAAGACCCAGTACTTC. Protein: CASSLGAAAGSKTQYF.

The V and J genes are TRBV18 and TRBJ2-7; 12 positions match TRBD2. The CDR3 consists of 14 residues. The V segment lost 1 base and the J segment 6 bases; nucleotides outside the gene matches: 1. The germline CDR1 and CDR2 sequences are KGHSH and LQKENI. This CDR3 reads CASSPQLAGGEQYF. The CDR3 nucleotides are TGTGCCAGCTCACCACAACTAGCGGGAGGCGAGCAGTACTTC.

The chain couples TRBV7-9 to TRBJ1-2; 9 bases are shared with TRBD1. CDR3 size: 17 residues. V was pared by 5 bases and J by 0 bases, with 10 bases of the junction left unmatched. Germline values: CDR1 SEHNR, CDR2 FQNEAQ (reference sequence). The CDR3 here is CASSPRTGADSNYGYTF. The CDR3 bases are TGTGCCAGCAGCCCCCGGACAGGGGCCGACTCTAACTATGGCTACACCTTC.

This clone occurred a few times. The genes are TRBV7-8 and TRBJ2-2; D remains unclear. The CDR3 length is 12 residues. Per the germline V gene, CDR1 is SGHVS and CDR2 is FQNEAQ. Trimming took off 2 bases at V and 4 bases at J, with 2 bases between the two ends. CDR3: CASSLTTGELFF. The CDR3 region has the DNA TGTGCCAGCAGCTTAACCACCGGGGAGCTGTTTTTT.

The gene calls are TRBV28 and TRBJ2-2; 7 positions agree with TRBD2. The CDR3 runs to 15 residues. Germline-derived CDR1 and CDR2 are MDHEN and SYDVKM. V was clipped by 5 bases and J by 1 base; unmatched bases: 4. The DNA for the CDR3 is TGTGCCAGCAGTCCGGGAGGAAGGAACACCGGGGAGCTGTTTTTT. Translation: CASSPGGRNTGELFF.

The CDR3 DNA is TGTGCCAGCACCCGGGCGGGAGCAGGATACGAGCAGTACTTC. It specifies CASTRAGAGYEQYF. This sequence joins TRBV6-6 and TRBJ2-7; 7 bases match TRBD2. V lost 7 bases to trimming and J lost 4 bases; unmatched junction nucleotides: 10. CDR3 size: 14 residues. Germline V CDR1 and CDR2: MNHNY, SVGAGI (reference sequence).